Given below is one T cell receptor beta chain in context. Its target is unknown. This specimen comes from a study of shared clonotypes between healthy human individuals. Study information: The donor group consisted of a couple of women and a few men, aged 18 to 49.

V was shortened by 6 bases and J by 3 bases, with 12 bases between the two germline ends. Germline lookup yields CDR1 SNHLY and CDR2 FYNNEI. The CDR3 covers 13 residues. Profiled with immunoSEQ multiplex PCR; TCRdb holds only in-frame clones, not every one. The table lists more than 2 million clones, about 95% of them singletons. Naive CD8 cells lacked CD45RO and underwent positive selection for CCR7, leaving out terminally differentiated effector memory CD45RA+ cells. General study findings and limits: How much donors shared clonotypes was expected to be affected by sequencing depth.

V usage is TRBV2 and J usage is TRBJ2-7, with D unresolved. The clonotype was recovered from a man aged 18 to 30 in good health. The sample consisted of naive CD8+ T cells sorted from blood. The CDR3 spells CASRESGNYEQYF. DNA of the CDR3: TGTGCCAGCAGGGAGTCCGGAAACTACGAGCAGTACTTC.